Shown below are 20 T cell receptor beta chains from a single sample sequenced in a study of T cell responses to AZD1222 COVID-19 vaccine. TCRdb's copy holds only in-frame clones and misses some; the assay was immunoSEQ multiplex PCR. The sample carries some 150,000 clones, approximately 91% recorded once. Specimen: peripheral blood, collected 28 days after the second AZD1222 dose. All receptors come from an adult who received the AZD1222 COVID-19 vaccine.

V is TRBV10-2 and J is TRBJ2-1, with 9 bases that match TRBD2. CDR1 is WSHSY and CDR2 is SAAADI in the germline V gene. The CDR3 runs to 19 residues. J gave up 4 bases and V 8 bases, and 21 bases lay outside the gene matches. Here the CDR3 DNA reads TGCGCCAGCTCTTTAGGGGCTAGCGGGATTCCGACCCTTTACAATGAGCAGTTCTTC. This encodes CASSLGASGIPTLYNEQFF.

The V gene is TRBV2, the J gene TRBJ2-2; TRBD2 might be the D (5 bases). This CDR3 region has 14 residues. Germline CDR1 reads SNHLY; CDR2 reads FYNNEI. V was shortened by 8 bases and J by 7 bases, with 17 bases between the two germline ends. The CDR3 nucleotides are TGTGCCAGCCTTCTTTGGGCGAGCGGCGGGGAGCTGTTTTTT. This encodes CASLLWASGGELFF.

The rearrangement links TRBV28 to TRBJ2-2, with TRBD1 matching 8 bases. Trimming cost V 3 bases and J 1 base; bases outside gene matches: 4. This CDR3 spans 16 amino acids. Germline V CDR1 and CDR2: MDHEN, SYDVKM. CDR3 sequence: CASSLRTGRNTGELFF. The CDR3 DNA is TGTGCCAGCAGTTTGAGGACAGGGAGGAACACCGGGGAGCTGTTTTTT.

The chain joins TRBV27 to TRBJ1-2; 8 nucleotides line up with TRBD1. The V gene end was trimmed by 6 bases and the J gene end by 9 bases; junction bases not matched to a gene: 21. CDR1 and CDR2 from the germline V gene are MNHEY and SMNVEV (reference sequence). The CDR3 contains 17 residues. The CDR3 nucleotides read TGTGCCAGCAGCTCCACCCCCCGGACAGGGATAAGCAAGAGCTACACCTTC. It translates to CASSSTPRTGISKSYTF.

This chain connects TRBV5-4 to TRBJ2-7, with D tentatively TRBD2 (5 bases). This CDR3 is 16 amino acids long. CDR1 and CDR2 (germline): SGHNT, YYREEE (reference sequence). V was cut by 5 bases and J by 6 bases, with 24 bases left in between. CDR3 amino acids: CASSTPGGQRPPEQYF. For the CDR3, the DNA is TGTGCCAGCAGTACCCCAGGAGGCCAACGGCCCCCCGAGCAGTACTTC.

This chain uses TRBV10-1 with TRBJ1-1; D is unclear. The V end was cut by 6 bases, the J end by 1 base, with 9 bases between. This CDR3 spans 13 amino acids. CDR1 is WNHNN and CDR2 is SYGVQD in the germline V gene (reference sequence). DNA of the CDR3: TGCGCCAGCAGACCTGACCGGAACACTGAAGCTTTCTTT. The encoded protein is CASRPDRNTEAFF.

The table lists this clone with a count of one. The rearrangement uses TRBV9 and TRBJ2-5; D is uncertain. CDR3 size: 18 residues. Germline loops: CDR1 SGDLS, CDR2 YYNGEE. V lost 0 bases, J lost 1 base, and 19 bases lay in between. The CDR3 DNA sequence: TGTGCCAGCAGCGTAGGAAAGGTTTCGACGCCCTCCCAAGAGACCCAGTACTTC. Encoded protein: CASSVGKVSTPSQETQYF.

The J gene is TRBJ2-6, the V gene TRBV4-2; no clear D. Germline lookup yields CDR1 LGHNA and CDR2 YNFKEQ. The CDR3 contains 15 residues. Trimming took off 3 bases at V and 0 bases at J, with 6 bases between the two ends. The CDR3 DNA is TGTGCCAGCAGCCAGAGGAGCTCTGGGGCCAACGTCCTGACTTTC. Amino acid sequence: CASSQRSSGANVLTF.

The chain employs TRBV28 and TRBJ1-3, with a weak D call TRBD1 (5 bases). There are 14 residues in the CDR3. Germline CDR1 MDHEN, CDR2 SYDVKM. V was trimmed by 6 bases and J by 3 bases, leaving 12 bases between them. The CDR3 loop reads CASSPGGGGNTIYF. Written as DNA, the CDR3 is TGTGCCAGCAGCCCAGGTGGGGGTGGAAACACCATATATTTT.

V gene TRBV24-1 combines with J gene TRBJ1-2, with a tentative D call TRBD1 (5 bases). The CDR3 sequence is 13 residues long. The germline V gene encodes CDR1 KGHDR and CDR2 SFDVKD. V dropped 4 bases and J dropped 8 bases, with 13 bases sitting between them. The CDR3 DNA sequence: TGTGCCACCAGTGACGGGGCTTTCATGGGCTACACCTTC. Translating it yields CATSDGAFMGYTF.

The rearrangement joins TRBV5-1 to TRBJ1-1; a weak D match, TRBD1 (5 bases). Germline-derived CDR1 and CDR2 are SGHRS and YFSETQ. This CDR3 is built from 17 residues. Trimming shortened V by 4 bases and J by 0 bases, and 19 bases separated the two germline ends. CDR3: CASSHGRQNIMNTEAFF. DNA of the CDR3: TGCGCCAGCAGCCACGGACGACAGAATATCATGAACACTGAAGCTTTCTTT.

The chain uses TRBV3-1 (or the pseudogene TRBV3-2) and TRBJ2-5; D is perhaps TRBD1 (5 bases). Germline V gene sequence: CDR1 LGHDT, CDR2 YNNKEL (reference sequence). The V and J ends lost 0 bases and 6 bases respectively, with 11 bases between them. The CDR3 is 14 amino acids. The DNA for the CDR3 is TGTGCCAGCAGCCAAGAGAAGGGGCCGAAGACCCAGTACTTC. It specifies CASSQEKGPKTQYF.

The CDR3 DNA reads as TGTGCCAGCAGTTCCATCCGAAACCCGGGACAGGGATCCAATGAGCAGTTCTTC. Amino acid sequence: CASSSIRNPGQGSNEQFF. This chain uses TRBV28 with TRBJ2-1; 9 nucleotides align to TRBD1. The CDR3 consists of 18 residues. Germline-derived CDR1 and CDR2 are MDHEN and SYDVKM. With 4 bases clipped from V and 6 bases from J, the junction kept 16 bases outside the gene matches.

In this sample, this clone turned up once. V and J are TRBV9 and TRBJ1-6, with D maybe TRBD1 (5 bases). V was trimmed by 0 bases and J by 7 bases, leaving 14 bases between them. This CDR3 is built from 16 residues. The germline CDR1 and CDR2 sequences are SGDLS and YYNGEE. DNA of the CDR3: TGTGCCAGCAGCGTAGAGGACACCGGAGTGAATTCACCCCTCCACTTT. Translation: CASSVEDTGVNSPLHF.

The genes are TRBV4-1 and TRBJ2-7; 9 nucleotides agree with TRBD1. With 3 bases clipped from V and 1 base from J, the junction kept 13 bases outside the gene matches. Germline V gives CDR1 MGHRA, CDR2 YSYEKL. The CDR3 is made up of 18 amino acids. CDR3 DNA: TGCGCCAGCAGCCACAGCCGGACAGGGGCCGCTGGATCCTACGAGCAGTACTTC. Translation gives CASSHSRTGAAGSYEQYF.

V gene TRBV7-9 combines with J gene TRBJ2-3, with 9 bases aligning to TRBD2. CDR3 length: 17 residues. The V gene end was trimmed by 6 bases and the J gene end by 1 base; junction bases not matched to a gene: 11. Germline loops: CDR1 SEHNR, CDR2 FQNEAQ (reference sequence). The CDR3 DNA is TGTGCCAGCAGACCTCCGAGTAGCGGGAGTGGCACAGATACGCAGTATTTT. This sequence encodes CASRPPSSGSGTDTQYF.

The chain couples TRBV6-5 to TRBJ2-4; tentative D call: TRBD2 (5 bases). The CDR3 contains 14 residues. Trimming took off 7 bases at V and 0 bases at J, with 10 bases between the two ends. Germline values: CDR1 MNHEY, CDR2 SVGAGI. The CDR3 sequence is CASMLAGAKNIQYF. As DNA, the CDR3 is TGTGCCAGCATGTTGGCGGGAGCCAAAAACATTCAGTACTTC.

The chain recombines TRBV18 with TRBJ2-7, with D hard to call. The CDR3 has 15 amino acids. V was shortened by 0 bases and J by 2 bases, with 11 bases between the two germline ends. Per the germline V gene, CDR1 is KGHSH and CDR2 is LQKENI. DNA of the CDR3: TGTGCCAGCTCACCACCGGGCTGGGGAACCTACGAGCAGTACTTC. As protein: CASSPPGWGTYEQYF.

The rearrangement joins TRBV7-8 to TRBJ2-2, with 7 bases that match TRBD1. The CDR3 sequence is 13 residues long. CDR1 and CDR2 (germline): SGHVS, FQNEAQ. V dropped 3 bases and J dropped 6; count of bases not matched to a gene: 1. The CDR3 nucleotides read TGTGCCAGCAGCTTCCAGGGGGCCGGGGAGCTGTTTTTT. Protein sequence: CASSFQGAGELFF. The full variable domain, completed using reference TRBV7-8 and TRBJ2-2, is GAGVSQSPRYKVAKRGQDVALRCDPISGHVSLFWYQQALGQGPEFLTYFQNEAQLDKSGLPSDRFFAERPEGSVSTLKIQRTQQEDSAVYLCASSFQGAGELFFGEGSRLTVL.

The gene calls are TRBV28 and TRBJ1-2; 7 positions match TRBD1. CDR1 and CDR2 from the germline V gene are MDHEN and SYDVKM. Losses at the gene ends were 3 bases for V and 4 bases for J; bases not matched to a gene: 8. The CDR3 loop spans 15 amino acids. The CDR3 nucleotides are TGTGCCAGCAGTTTTCCCTCCGGGACAGTCTATGGCTACACCTTC. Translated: CASSFPSGTVYGYTF.